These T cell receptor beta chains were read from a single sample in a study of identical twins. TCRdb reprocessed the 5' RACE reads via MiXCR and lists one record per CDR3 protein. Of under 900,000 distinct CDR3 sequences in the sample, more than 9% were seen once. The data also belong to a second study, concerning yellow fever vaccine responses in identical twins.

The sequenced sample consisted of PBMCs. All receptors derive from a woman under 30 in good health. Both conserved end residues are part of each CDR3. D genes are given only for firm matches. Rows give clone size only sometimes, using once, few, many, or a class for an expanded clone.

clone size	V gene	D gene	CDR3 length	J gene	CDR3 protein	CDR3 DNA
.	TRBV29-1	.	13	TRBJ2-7	CSARRQNSYEQYF	TGCAGCGCCAGACGGCAGAACTCCTACGAGCAGTACTTC
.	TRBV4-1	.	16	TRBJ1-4	CASSQGGRATNEKLFF	TGCGCCAGCAGCCAAGGGGGCAGAGCAACTAATGAAAAACTGTTTTTT
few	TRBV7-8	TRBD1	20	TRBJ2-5	CASSLATGGYLTNLQETQYF	TGTGCCAGCAGCTTAGCGACAGGGGGCTACCTTACAAATCTCCAAGAGACCCAGTACTTC
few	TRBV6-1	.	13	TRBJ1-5	CASRSVTNQPQHF	TGTGCCAGCAGATCAGTCACCAATCAGCCCCAGCATTTT
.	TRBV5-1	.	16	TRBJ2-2	CASSPEGFRPGGELFF	TGCGCCAGCAGCCCGGAGGGCTTCAGGCCGGGCGGGGAGCTGTTTTTT
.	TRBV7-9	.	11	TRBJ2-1	CAQDVNNEQFF	TGTGCCCAAGATGTAAACAATGAGCAGTTCTTC
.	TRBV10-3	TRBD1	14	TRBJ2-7	CAIARTGSSYEQYF	TGTGCCATCGCTAGGACAGGGAGCTCCTACGAGCAGTACTTC
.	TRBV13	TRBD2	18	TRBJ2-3	CASSSDWTSGGPSDTQYF	TGTGCCAGCAGCTCCGATTGGACTAGCGGGGGGCCATCAGATACGCAGTATTTT
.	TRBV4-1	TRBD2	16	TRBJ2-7	CASSQDWTSVSYEQYF	TGCGCCAGCAGCCAAGATTGGACTAGCGTCTCCTACGAGCAGTACTTC
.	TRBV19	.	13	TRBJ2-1	CASSDRTGDEQFF	TGTGCCAGTAGCGACCGCACGGGGGATGAGCAGTTCTTC
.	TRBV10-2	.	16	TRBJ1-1	CASSSGTPVVLAEAFF	TGCGCCAGCAGTTCCGGGACCCCGGTGGTTCTGGCTGAAGCTTTCTTT
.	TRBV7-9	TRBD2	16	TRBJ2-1	CASSPPSGGRYNEQFF	TGTGCCAGCAGCCCCCCTAGCGGGGGGCGCTACAATGAGCAGTTCTTC
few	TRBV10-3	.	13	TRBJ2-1	CAISESGRAEQFF	TGTGCCATCAGTGAGTCTGGACGTGCTGAGCAGTTCTTC
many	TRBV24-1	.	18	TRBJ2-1	CATSGVPPGLLVGDEQFF	TGTGCCACCAGTGGGGTTCCCCCCGGACTGTTGGTGGGCGATGAGCAGTTCTTC
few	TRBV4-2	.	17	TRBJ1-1	CASSQDLGGRGNTEAFF	TGTGCCAGCAGCCAAGATCTCGGGGGCAGGGGGAACACTGAAGCTTTCTTT
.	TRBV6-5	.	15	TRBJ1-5	CASSYSGTAEWPQHF	TGTGCCAGCAGTTACTCTGGCACGGCGGAGTGGCCCCAGCATTTT
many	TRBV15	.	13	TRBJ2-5	CATSGNREETQYF	TGTGCCACCAGCGGAAACAGAGAAGAGACCCAGTACTTC
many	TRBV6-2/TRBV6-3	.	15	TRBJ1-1	CASRTRENANTEAFF	TGTGCCAGCAGGACCAGGGAAAATGCCAACACTGAAGCTTTCTTT
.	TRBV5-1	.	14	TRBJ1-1	CASSFFDSNTEAFF	TGCGCCAGCAGCTTTTTCGACAGTAACACTGAAGCTTTCTTT
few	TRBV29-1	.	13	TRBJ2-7	CSVGLGLGDEQYF	TGCAGCGTTGGGCTGGGACTCGGCGACGAGCAGTACTTC
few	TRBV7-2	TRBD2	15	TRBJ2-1	CASSWTSGGNNEQFF	TGTGCCAGCAGCTGGACTAGCGGGGGTAACAATGAGCAGTTCTTC
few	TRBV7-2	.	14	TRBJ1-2	CASSLVVTDYGYTF	TGTGCCAGCAGCTTGGTAGTGACAGACTATGGCTACACCTTC
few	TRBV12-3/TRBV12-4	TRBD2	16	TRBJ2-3	CASSFLGLAVTDTQYF	TGTGCCAGCAGTTTTTTGGGACTAGCGGTCACAGATACGCAGTATTTT
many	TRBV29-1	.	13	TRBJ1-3	CSVEGGRGNTIYF	TGCAGCGTTGAAGGGGGGCGAGGAAACACCATATATTTT
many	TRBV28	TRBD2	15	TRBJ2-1	CASSLLAGGSNEQFF	TGTGCCAGCAGCCTACTAGCGGGAGGGAGCAATGAGCAGTTCTTC
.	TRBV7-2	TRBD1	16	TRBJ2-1	CASSPRTGGLYNEQFF	TGTGCCAGCAGCCCAAGGACAGGAGGTTTATACAATGAGCAGTTCTTC
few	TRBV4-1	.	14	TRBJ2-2	CASSQATSTGELFF	TGCGCCAGCAGCCAAGCGACTAGCACCGGGGAGCTGTTTTTT
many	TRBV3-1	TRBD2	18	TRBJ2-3	CASSPTRLAGGRLDTQYF	TGTGCCAGCAGCCCCACCCGACTAGCGGGGGGCCGATTAGATACGCAGTATTTT
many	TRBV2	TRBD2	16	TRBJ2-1	CASSPRVAGVGNEQFF	TGTGCCAGCAGTCCCAGAGTAGCGGGAGTTGGCAATGAGCAGTTCTTC
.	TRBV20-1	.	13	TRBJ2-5	CSARLQGGRTQYF	TGCAGTGCTAGGCTTCAGGGCGGGCGGACCCAGTACTTC
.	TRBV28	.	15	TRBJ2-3	CASSLVIAITDTQYF	TGTGCCAGCAGTTTAGTAATAGCGATCACAGATACGCAGTATTTT
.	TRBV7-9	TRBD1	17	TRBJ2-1	CASSPSGGQSSYNEQFF	TGTGCCAGCAGCCCGAGTGGGGGACAGAGCTCCTACAATGAGCAGTTCTTC
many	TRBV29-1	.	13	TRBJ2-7	CSVEEQGSYEQYF	TGCAGCGTTGAGGAACAGGGTTCCTACGAGCAGTACTTC
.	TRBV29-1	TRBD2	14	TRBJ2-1	CSVDWLAGDNEQFF	TGCAGCGTTGATTGGCTAGCGGGAGACAATGAGCAGTTCTTC
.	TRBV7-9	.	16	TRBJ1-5	CASSSPGQPEGQPQHF	TGTGCCAGCAGCTCCCCGGGGCAGCCCGAGGGTCAGCCCCAGCATTTT
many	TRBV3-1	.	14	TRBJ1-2	CASSQGQTNYGYTF	TGTGCCAGCAGCCAAGGACAGACTAACTATGGCTACACCTTC
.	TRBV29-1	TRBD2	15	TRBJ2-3	CSVAFLAGGADTQYF	TGCAGCGTTGCCTTTCTAGCGGGGGGGGCAGATACGCAGTATTTT
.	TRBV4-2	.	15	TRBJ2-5	CASSDQGGGVETQYF	TGTGCCAGCAGCGATCAGGGTGGAGGAGTGGAGACCCAGTACTTC
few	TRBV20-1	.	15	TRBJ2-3	CSAQGPSNSPRAQYF	TGCAGTGCTCAAGGTCCCTCCAACTCCCCCCGGGCGCAGTATTTT
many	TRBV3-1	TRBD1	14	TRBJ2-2	CASRHRGNTGELFF	TGTGCCAGCAGGCACAGGGGGAACACCGGGGAGCTGTTTTTT
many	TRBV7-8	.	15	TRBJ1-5	CASSLNSESNQPQHF	TGTGCCAGCAGCTTAAACAGTGAGAGCAATCAGCCCCAGCATTTT
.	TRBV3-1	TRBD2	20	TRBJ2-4	CASSQVPRLAVRLAKNIQYF	TGTGCCAGCAGCCAAGTTCCGAGACTAGCGGTTAGGTTGGCCAAAAACATTCAGTACTTC
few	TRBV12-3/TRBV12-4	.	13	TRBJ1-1	CASSYREGAEAFF	TGTGCCAGCAGTTACAGGGAAGGGGCTGAAGCTTTCTTT
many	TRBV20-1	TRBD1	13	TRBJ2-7	CSASGDRDNEQYF	TGCAGTGCTAGTGGGGACAGGGACAACGAGCAGTACTTC
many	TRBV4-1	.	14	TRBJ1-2	CASSQYGMYDGYTF	TGCGCCAGCAGCCAATACGGAATGTACGATGGCTACACCTTC
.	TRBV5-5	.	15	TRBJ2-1	CASTRAARSYNEQFF	TGTGCCAGCACGCGGGCGGCCCGCTCCTACAATGAGCAGTTCTTC